This T cell receptor (beta chain) appears in the sequencing data of a study of T cell responses to AZD1222 COVID-19 vaccine (dated by TCRdb to the early 2020s). For the wider study: Because spike-specific TCR depth and breadth did not differ between the two schedules, AZD1222 recipients who got a second dose at roughly 4 weeks were pooled with those who got a second dose at roughly 12 weeks. A total of just over 230 trial participants underwent TCR sequencing, of whom approximately 210 received two doses of AZD1222 and 26 received two doses of the MenACWY control vaccine. Trial participants were enrolled by age into subgroups of 18-55, 56-69 and 70-plus years, and around 150, 29 and 61 TCR-sequenced participants, respectively, were included in these subgroups.

The CDR3 regions of human TCRbeta chains were analyzed by immunosequencing. As for the authors' bioinformatics: Repertoire TCRs were matched against a reference library of SARS-CoV-2-specific TCRs generated with the MIRA antigen-specificity platform. Breadth meant the fraction of unique TCRs that were SARS-CoV-2-associated, whereas depth meant the fraction of total T cells that were SARS-CoV-2-associated. Using the MIRA data, every spike-specific TCR was mapped to the spike region that the TCR reacted to and assigned to either a CD4 or a CD8 class. Log10-transformed breadth and depth values were compared by one-way ANOVA with Sidak's multiple comparisons tests. TCRdb carries this immuneACCESS record with in-frame sequences only. Its versions omit some clonotypes, under half of them owing to an unresolved V gene in the studies checked, with the rest unexplained. The DNA gave D and trimming, while V, J and clone size come from that table. The sample table shows some 150,000 clones, and 90% are seen once. The ten largest clones take up 1.6% of the sample.

This clone was counted once. It has no known antigen specificity. Base qualities are not recorded, but no much larger clone differs from it by a single base. The study at large found these results: Reportedly, close to half of the unique spike-specific TCRs recognized epitopes lying outside the regions that are mutated in the B.1.351 and B.1.1.7 variants. The vaccine-associated CD4 TCRs covered the entire spike protein, and the dominant responses fell in regions 160-218 and 743-854. Conclusions about previously exposed vaccinees are limited, since just 5 to 7 AZD1222 recipients were seropositive for SARS-CoV-2 at baseline. Because no day 14 peak-response samples were available, repertoires were characterized only after the peak T cell response. The 56-69-year group was small, and its depth increase did not reach significance, likely because of low power. After two AZD1222 doses, both the breadth and the depth of spike-specific TCRs were significantly higher than at day 0 and than in MenACWY recipients. Participants were mostly white British and included more females than males, and it was suggested by the authors that clonal diversity may have been underestimated.

Read against the paper, the sample's time point label means: baseline before first vaccination. Vaccinee samples came from UK trials COV001 and COV002, including a single-blind randomized controlled phase 2/3 trial of AZD1222 (ChAdOx1 nCoV-19) in healthy adults. Trial participant PBMC samples were collected at day 0 and day 28 after the second dose for TCRbeta chain sequencing. This material consisted of peripheral blood, taken on day 0 of AZD1222 vaccination. The receptor comes from an adult in good health.

The CDR3 protein: CASSSYRQGAKNEQYF. The DNA sequence is as follows: TGTGCCAGCAGCTCCTATCGACAGGGGGCGAAGAACGAGCAGTACTTC. In this chain, TRBV13 is recombined with TRBJ2-7; 10 bases in between match TRBD1. Taken from the germline V gene (reference sequence), the CDR1 and CDR2 loops are PRHDT and FYEKMQ. From the cysteine through the phenylalanine, the CDR3 covers 16 amino acids. Only the CDR3 part of the read is kept: 48 bases, read in frame from the first base. Trimming leaves V shorter by 4 bases and J shorter by 5 bases, with the junction holding 11 bases beyond the gene matches.